These 30 T cell receptor beta chains were sequenced from one sample in a study of beta chain features in type 1 diabetes. Of the isolated RNA, all was reverse transcribed, and so the sequenced material was expressed TCRB transcripts. The assay was immunoSEQ multiplex PCR, and TCRdb's table has in-frame clones only and misses some. The data show roughly 40,000 clones, around 49% seen once. The sequenced sample was central memory CD4+ T cells from blood. These receptors all stem from a woman in her late teens or twenties in good health.

The chain recombines TRBV29-1 with TRBJ1-6, with 11 positions matching TRBD1. V dropped 1 base and J dropped 4; count of bases not matched to a gene: 3. Looked up from germline, CDR1 is SQVTM and CDR2 is ANQGSEA. The CDR3 has 16 residues. The CDR3 protein is CSVEVGTGGYNSPLHF. In DNA, the CDR3 is TGCAGCGTTGAAGTAGGGACAGGGGGATATAATTCACCCCTCCACTTT.

The rearrangement links TRBV5-1 to TRBJ2-1, with D unresolved. The V and J ends lost 0 bases and 2 bases respectively, with 9 bases between them. This CDR3 spans 15 amino acids. CDR1 and CDR2 (germline): SGHRS, YFSETQ. CDR3 coding DNA: TGCGCCAGCAGCTTGGGTCGTTCTACCTACAATGAGCAGTTCTTC. It translates to CASSLGRSTYNEQFF.

A few counts support this clone. CDR3 nucleotides: TGTGCCAGTAGAACAGGGGTATCTGAAGCTTTCTTT. Protein sequence: CASRTGVSEAFF. The gene calls are TRBV19 and TRBJ1-1, with 7 bases fitting TRBD1. Germline V gives CDR1 LNHDA, CDR2 SQIVND (reference sequence). The CDR3 runs 12 residues. The V and J ends lost 6 bases and 6 bases, in that order; junction bases with no gene match: 4.

The chain combines TRBV30 with TRBJ1-5; no clear D. This CDR3 is 14 amino acids long. CDR1 and CDR2 (germline): GTSNPN, SVGIG (reference sequence). Trimming left V 5 bases short and J 0 bases short, with 11 bases between. The CDR3 is CAWGEGYSNQPQHF. The CDR3 bases are TGTGCCTGGGGCGAGGGTTATAGCAATCAGCCCCAGCATTTT.

This chain links TRBV5-8 with TRBJ1-5, with TRBD1 matching over 10 bases. This CDR3 is 15 amino acids long. The germline gives CDR1 SGHTS, CDR2 YDEGEE. V gave up 4 bases and J gave up 6 bases; unmatched junction bases: 7. The CDR3 loop is CASSRGQGVTQPQHF. In DNA, the CDR3 is TGTGCCAGCAGCCGCGGACAGGGGGTCACTCAGCCCCAGCATTTT.

The J gene is TRBJ2-1, the V gene TRBV7-3, with 10 bases matching TRBD2. CDR3 length equals 15 residues. From germline, CDR1 is SGHTA and CDR2 FQGTGA. Trimming cost V 5 bases and J 4 bases; bases outside gene matches: 5. CDR3 amino acids: CASSRLAGVYNEQFF. CDR3 coding DNA: TGTGCCAGCAGCCGGCTAGCGGGGGTGTACAATGAGCAGTTCTTC.

CDR3 sequence: CSVEIRGGFDGSSYEQYF. In nucleotides, the CDR3 is TGCAGCGTTGAGATAAGGGGGGGATTTGACGGGAGCTCCTACGAGCAGTACTTC. The chain combines TRBV29-1 with TRBJ2-7, with D perhaps TRBD2 (7 bases). The germline V gene encodes CDR1 SQVTM and CDR2 ANQGSEA. V gave up 3 bases and J gave up 0 bases, with 24 bases separating them. The CDR3 consists of 18 residues.

The rearrangement joins TRBV27 to TRBJ1-1; 9 bases match TRBD1. The V gene end was trimmed by 3 bases and the J gene end by 0 bases; junction bases not matched to a gene: 20. The CDR3 length is 21 residues. The germline CDR1 and CDR2 sequences are MNHEY and SMNVEV (reference sequence). The CDR3 DNA follows: TGTGCCAGCAGTTTCCGCGGTCCGAGACAGGGGGGAACTGGGATGAACACTGAAGCTTTCTTT. This translates into CASSFRGPRQGGTGMNTEAFF.

This chain uses TRBV27 with TRBJ1-2; D is unclear. The germline V gene encodes CDR1 MNHEY and CDR2 SMNVEV (reference sequence). The germline V and J ends were trimmed by 6 bases and 0 bases, with 14 bases remaining between them. CDR3 length: 15 residues. The CDR3 region is CASRANSGANYGYTF. CDR3 coding DNA: TGTGCCAGCAGGGCCAACAGCGGAGCTAACTATGGCTACACCTTC.

J is TRBJ2-2 and V is TRBV15; D is unclear. Germline V lookup: CDR1 LNHNV, CDR2 YYDKDF (reference sequence). The CDR3 runs to 14 residues. V lost 1 base, J lost 3 bases, and 6 bases lay in between. CDR3 loop: CATSRAGDTGELFF. In DNA form, the CDR3 reads TGTGCCACCAGCAGAGCTGGAGACACCGGGGAGCTGTTTTTT.

J is TRBJ2-7 and V is TRBV18; 12 bases are shared with TRBD2. Germline values: CDR1 KGHSH, CDR2 LQKENI. This CDR3 comprises 15 residues. V lost 6 bases, J lost 1 base, and 4 bases stayed unmatched. The CDR3 bases are TGTGCCAGCTCGTCTAGCGGGAGGGGGTCCTACGAGCAGTACTTC. Its protein is CASSSSGRGSYEQYF.

This clone was seen just once. J is TRBJ2-5 and V is TRBV2; tentative D call: TRBD1 (5 bases). Trimming cost V 8 bases and J 1 base, with 8 bases left between them. There are 12 residues in the CDR3. In germline, CDR1 is SNHLY, CDR2 FYNNEI. The CDR3 loop reads CASARGQETQYF. As DNA, the CDR3 is TGTGCCAGCGCAAGGGGCCAAGAGACCCAGTACTTC.

This chain uses TRBV6-5 with TRBJ2-5, with 8 bases that match TRBD2. The junction had 12 bases not matched to a gene; V was cut back by 7 bases and J by 5 bases. Germline values: CDR1 MNHEY, CDR2 SVGAGI. This CDR3 is built from 15 residues. CDR3 nucleotides: TGTGCCAGCACCTATGCAGTAGCGGGATTGGAGACCCAGTACTTC. It is translated as CASTYAVAGLETQYF.

This rearrangement joins TRBV7-2 to TRBJ2-3, with 8 bases that match TRBD1. CDR3 length: 14 amino acids. Germline values: CDR1 SGHTA, CDR2 FQGNSA. V gave up 5 bases and J gave up 2 bases; unmatched junction bases: 3. CDR3: CASSRQGATDTQYF. The CDR3 bases are TGTGCCAGCAGCCGCCAGGGGGCCACAGATACGCAGTATTTT.

The chain is built from TRBV5-6 and TRBJ2-3; D is perhaps TRBD2 (6 bases). The CDR3 length is 14 residues. CDR1 and CDR2 from the germline V gene are SGHDT and YYEEEE. V was clipped by 0 bases and J by 3 bases, with 8 bases between them. CDR3 bases: TGTGCCAGCAGCTTGGGGGGAGGTACAGATACGCAGTATTTT. Translation gives CASSLGGGTDTQYF.

This clone came up a few times. This rearrangement joins TRBV6-1 to TRBJ1-1; unclear D gene. CDR1 is MNHNS and CDR2 is SASEGT in the germline V gene. Trimming removed 6 bases at V and 7 bases at J, with 9 bases between. The CDR3 sequence is 11 residues long. For the CDR3, the DNA is TGTGCCAGCAGCGCAGTATATGAAGCTTTCTTT. Amino acid sequence: CASSAVYEAFF.

The sample holds a few counts of this clone. The chain joins TRBV10-3 to TRBJ1-1; D ambiguous. Germline CDR1 is ENHRY and CDR2 is SYGVKD. The CDR3 spans 11 residues. Trimming stripped 3 bases from V and 10 bases from J, with 9 bases between. The CDR3 region has the DNA TGTGCCATCAGTGACTTAACCGGAGCTTTCTTT. Translating gives CAISDLTGAFF.

The chain is built from TRBV20-1 and TRBJ1-2, with D perhaps TRBD1 (5 bases). CDR3 length: 11 residues. Germline values: CDR1 DFQATT, CDR2 SNEGSKA (reference sequence). The CDR3 sequence is CGGWGSYGYTF. CDR3 DNA sequence: TGCGGAGGGTGGGGGTCGTATGGCTACACCTTC.

The chain recombines TRBV6-5 with TRBJ1-1; D may be TRBD1 (5 bases). This CDR3 is built from 14 residues. From germline, CDR1 is MNHEY and CDR2 SVGAGI. Trimming took 10 bases from V and 6 from J, leaving 21 bases between them. The DNA for the CDR3 is TGTGCCACCAAAGGACCTCCAGGGTTCCCTGAAGCTTTCTTT. Residues: CATKGPPGFPEAFF.

This clone was picked up a small number of times. The chain couples TRBV19 to TRBJ2-5; TRBD1 agrees at 8 bases. The CDR3 is 14 amino acids. Germline V gene data show CDR1 as LNHDA and CDR2 as SQIVND (reference sequence). The V segment lost 6 bases and the J segment 4 bases; nucleotides outside the gene matches: 7. Here the CDR3 reads CASRDRGRGETQYF. CDR3 DNA sequence: TGTGCCAGTAGAGACAGGGGTAGAGGAGAGACCCAGTACTTC.

This rearrangement joins TRBV4-1 to TRBJ1-2; no firm D call. CDR1 MGHRA and CDR2 YSYEKL come from the germline V gene. CDR3 length: 13 amino acids. V shed 4 bases and J shed 2 bases, with 8 bases lying between them. The CDR3: CASSRQENYGYTF. The CDR3 DNA reads TGCGCCAGCAGCCGACAAGAGAACTATGGCTACACCTTC.

This sequence joins TRBV5-8 and TRBJ2-2; the match to TRBD1 covers 9 bases. This CDR3 has 15 residues. CDR1 and CDR2 (germline): SGHTS, YDEGEE. With V trimmed by 6 bases and J by 2 bases, 5 bases remained unmatched. CDR3 in amino acids: CASNPGQGNTGELFF. In DNA form, the CDR3 reads TGTGCCAGCAACCCGGGACAGGGAAACACCGGGGAGCTGTTTTTT.

The chain couples TRBV5-6 to TRBJ2-7; D gene unclear. The V and J ends lost 4 bases and 4 bases respectively, with 12 bases between them. Per the germline V gene, CDR1 is SGHDT and CDR2 is YYEEEE. The CDR3 consists of 13 residues. In nucleotides, the CDR3 is TGTGCCAGCAGCCTCCCGGGTCGGTACGAGCAGTACTTC. It specifies CASSLPGRYEQYF.

This clone was found a few times. The rearrangement uses TRBV30 and TRBJ2-1, with 12 nucleotides matching TRBD2. This CDR3 is built from 13 residues. V was pared by 1 base and J by 10 bases, with 2 bases of the junction left unmatched. The V gene's germline CDR1 is GTSNPN and CDR2 SVGIG (reference sequence). In nucleotides, the CDR3 is TGTGCCTGGAGTGGTCTAGCGGGGGGGGAGCAGTTCTTC. Its translation: CAWSGLAGGEQFF.

This clone appeared a few times. This rearrangement joins TRBV25-1 to TRBJ2-7; perhaps TRBD2 as D (6 bases). CDR1 and CDR2 from the germline V gene are MGHDK and SYGVNS. There are 15 residues in the CDR3. V shed 4 bases and J shed 0 bases, with 13 bases lying between them. CDR3 DNA: TGTGCCAGCAGTGTCACAGGAGGGAGCTCCTACGAGCAGTACTTC. Residues: CASSVTGGSSYEQYF.

This clone showed up just a few times. The V and J genes are TRBV5-1 and TRBJ1-1; possible D gene TRBD1, 6 bases. This CDR3 contains 15 residues. Germline-derived CDR1 and CDR2 are SGHRS and YFSETQ. V was clipped by 4 bases and J by 1 base, with 14 bases between them. The CDR3 nucleotides read TGCGCCAGCAGCGCGGGGGGGGGCTCGAACACTGAAGCTTTCTTT. It encodes CASSAGGGSNTEAFF.

This chain uses TRBV6-6 with TRBJ1-1, with 10 nucleotides matching TRBD1. Germline loops: CDR1 MNHNY, CDR2 SVGAGI (reference sequence). The junction had 1 base not matched to a gene; V was cut back by 5 bases and J by 4 bases. This CDR3 region has 13 residues. The CDR3 here is CASSRTGGTEAFF. CDR3 bases: TGTGCCAGCAGTCGGACAGGGGGCACTGAAGCTTTCTTT.

In this sample, this clone turned up a few times. The chain carries TRBV2 and TRBJ2-2; tentatively, D is TRBD2 (6 bases). The V and J ends lost 4 bases and 2 bases respectively, with 8 bases between them. The CDR3 consists of 14 residues. The germline CDR1 and CDR2 sequences are SNHLY and FYNNEI. In nucleotides, the CDR3 is TGTGCCAGCAGTGTTAGCGGAAACACCGGGGAGCTGTTTTTT. This sequence encodes CASSVSGNTGELFF.

This chain uses TRBV6-5 with TRBJ2-1; 10 bases match TRBD2. The CDR3 is made up of 16 amino acids. Germline V gene lookup returns CDR1 MNHEY and CDR2 SVGAGI. V was clipped by 4 bases and J by 9 bases; unmatched bases: 12. The CDR3 sequence: CASSSRRGTSEAEQFF. In nucleotides, the CDR3 is TGTGCCAGCAGTTCCCGGCGGGGGACTAGCGAGGCTGAGCAGTTCTTC.

This clone was seen a single time. The V and J genes are TRBV13 and TRBJ2-1, with 8 nucleotides matching TRBD2. Germline CDR1 PRHDT, CDR2 FYEKMQ (reference sequence). Losses at the gene ends were 5 bases for V and 5 bases for J; bases not matched to a gene: 11. This CDR3 is built from 16 residues. The CDR3 region has the DNA TGTGCCAGCAGCCCCCGACTAGCGAGTCGAAACAATGAGCAGTTCTTC. The encoded protein is CASSPRLASRNNEQFF.